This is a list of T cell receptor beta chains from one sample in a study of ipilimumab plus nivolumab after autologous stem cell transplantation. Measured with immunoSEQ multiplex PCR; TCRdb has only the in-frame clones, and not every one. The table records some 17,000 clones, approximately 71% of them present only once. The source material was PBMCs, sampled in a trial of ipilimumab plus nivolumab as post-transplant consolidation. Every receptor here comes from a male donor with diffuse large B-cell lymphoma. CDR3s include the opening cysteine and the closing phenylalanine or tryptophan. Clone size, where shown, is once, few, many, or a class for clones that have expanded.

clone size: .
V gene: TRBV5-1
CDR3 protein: CASSSDSGRYTQYF

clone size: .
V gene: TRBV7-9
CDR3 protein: CASSLVPGQATNEKLFF

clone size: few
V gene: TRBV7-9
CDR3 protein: CASSFSGNTIYF

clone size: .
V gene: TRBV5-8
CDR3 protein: CASSSRVYGNQPQHF

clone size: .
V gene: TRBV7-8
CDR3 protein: CASSFGASSGNTIYF

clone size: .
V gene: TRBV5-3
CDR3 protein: CARSLNVTPNTGELFF

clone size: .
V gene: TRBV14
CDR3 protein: CASSQLRGSGQGIDGYTF

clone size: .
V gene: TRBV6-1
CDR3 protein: CASSEANQPQHF

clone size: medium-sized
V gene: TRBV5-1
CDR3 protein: CASSLGPAGLSNQPQHF

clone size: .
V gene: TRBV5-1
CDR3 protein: CASSFFSGGAYEQYF

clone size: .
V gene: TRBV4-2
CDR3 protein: CASSQDPGASSYNEQFF

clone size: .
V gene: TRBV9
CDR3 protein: CASSSRLAGGQEQFF

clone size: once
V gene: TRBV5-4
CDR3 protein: CASSSGTGNTGELFF

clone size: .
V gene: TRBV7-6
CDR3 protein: CASSRSPRASGLTDTQYF

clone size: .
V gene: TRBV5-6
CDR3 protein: CASSSQMGGDTEAFF

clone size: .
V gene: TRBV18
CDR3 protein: CASSPPSGGGSETQYF

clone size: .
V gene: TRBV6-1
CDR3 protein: CASSDPRGQGNSNQPQHF

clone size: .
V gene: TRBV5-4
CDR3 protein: CASSTGLADNEQFF

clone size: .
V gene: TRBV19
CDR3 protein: CASSIEGSGGAREQFF

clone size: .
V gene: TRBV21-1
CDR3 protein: CANISGRSSYEQYF

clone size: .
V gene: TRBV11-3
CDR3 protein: CASSGTLNSYEQYF

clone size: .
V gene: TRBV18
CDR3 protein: CASSQGATTGELFF

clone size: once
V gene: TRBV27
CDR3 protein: CASSLNGQAPRSQHF

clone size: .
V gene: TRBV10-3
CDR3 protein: CAISVPEPSGNTIYF

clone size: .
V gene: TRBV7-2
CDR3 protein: CASSLLSGGGQAGGNTIYF

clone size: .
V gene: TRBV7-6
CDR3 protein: CASSSSGGGLYNEQFF

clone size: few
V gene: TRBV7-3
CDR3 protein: CASSSGEGAEAFF

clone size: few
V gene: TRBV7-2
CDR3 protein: CASSDRDRAGDTQYF

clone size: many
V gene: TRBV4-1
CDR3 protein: CASSQDRLTEAFF

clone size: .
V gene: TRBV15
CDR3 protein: CATSRTDTNTEAFF

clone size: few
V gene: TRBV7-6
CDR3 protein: CASSSLGGGSETQYF

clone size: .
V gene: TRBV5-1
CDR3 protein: CASSLQVLLSGANVLTF

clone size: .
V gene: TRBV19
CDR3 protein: CASTPGGGRGTNEKLFF

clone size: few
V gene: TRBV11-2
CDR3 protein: CASSPTGFNQPQHF

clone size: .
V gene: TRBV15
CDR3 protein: CATSKLTTGFGETQYF

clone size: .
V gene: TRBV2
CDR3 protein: CASKGVRANEQFF

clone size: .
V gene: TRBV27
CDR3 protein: CASSSPAGGVYEQYF

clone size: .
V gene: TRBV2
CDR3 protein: CASSSGTVLSYEQYF

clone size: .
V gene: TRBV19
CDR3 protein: CASSQRGVETQYF

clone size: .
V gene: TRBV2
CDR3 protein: CASTLQGQGWDEQYF

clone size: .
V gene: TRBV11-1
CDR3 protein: CAALFPGRETQYF

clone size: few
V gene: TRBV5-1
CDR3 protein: CASSPSLGLANEQYF

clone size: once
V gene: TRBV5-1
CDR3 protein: CASSLDSDTGELFF

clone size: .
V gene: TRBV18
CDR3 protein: CTSSLRSGADGNTIYF

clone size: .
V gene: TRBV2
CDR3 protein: CASSLQGSQPQHF

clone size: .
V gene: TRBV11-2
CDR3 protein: CASSPPSTDTQYF

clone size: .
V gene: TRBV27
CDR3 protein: CASSPQGQETQYF

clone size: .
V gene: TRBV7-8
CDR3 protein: CASSLEGRTYYGYTF

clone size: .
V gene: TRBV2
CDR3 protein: CASSDRGRGTDTQYF

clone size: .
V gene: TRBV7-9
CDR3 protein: CASSPRGEFLGAFF

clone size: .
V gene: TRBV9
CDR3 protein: CASSPRGGANSPLHF